The 13 T cell receptor beta chains below all came from one sample that was sequenced in a study of cytomegalovirus exposure and HLA in healthy donors. PCR primers comprised 60 Vbeta and 13 Jbeta primers. The data were produced by immunoSEQ multiplex PCR, yet TCRdb's version contains in-frame clones alone and is incomplete. The data show roughly 150,000 clones, about 79% seen once. Sequencing used PBMCs. Every receptor here comes from a male donor in good health and CMV-seronegative.

The chain links TRBV5-8 to TRBJ2-5; 9 positions agree with TRBD2. V was pared by 0 bases and J by 2 bases, with 2 bases of the junction left unmatched. Germline assignment: CDR1 SGHTS and CDR2 YDEGEE. The CDR3 covers 15 residues. The CDR3 DNA is TGTGCCAGCAGCTTGGGGCGGGAGGGTCAAGAGACCCAGTACTTC. Its protein product is CASSLGREGQETQYF. The variable domain in full, completed from reference TRBV5-8 and TRBJ2-5, reads EAGVTQSPTHLIKTRGQQATLRCSPISGHTSVYWYQQALGLGLQFLLWYDEGEERNRGNFPPRFSGRQFPNYSSELNVNALELEDSALYLCASSLGREGQETQYFGPGTRLLVL.

The J gene is TRBJ2-5, the V gene TRBV11-1, with 8 nucleotides matching TRBD1. This CDR3 is 14 amino acids long. Germline V CDR1 and CDR2: SGHAT, FQDESV (reference sequence). J lost 4 bases, V lost 8 bases, and 9 bases had no gene match. As DNA, the CDR3 is TGTGCCAGCGGGCGACAGGGGTTAGGAGAGACCCAGTACTTC. It codes for CASGRQGLGETQYF.

V gene TRBV5-5 combines with J gene TRBJ2-7, with 8 bases aligning to TRBD1. Germline V gives CDR1 SGHKS, CDR2 YYEKEE (reference sequence). V trimming: 4 bases; J trimming: 3 bases; junction bases outside the gene matches: 15. The CDR3 runs 17 residues. CDR3 residues: CASSQKPRDRRSYEQYF. The CDR3 region has the DNA TGTGCCAGCAGCCAAAAACCCCGGGACAGGAGGAGCTACGAGCAGTACTTC.

The chain links TRBV4-3 to TRBJ1-1, with TRBD1 as a possible D gene (6 bases). The CDR3 is 18 residues long. Trimming stripped 0 bases from V and 5 bases from J, with 22 bases between. The germline CDR1 and CDR2 sequences are LGHNA and YSLEER. The CDR3, as DNA: TGCGCCAGCAGCCAAGAAACCCTCCCGGCAGGGGTTGAGACTGAAGCTTTCTTT. It yields the protein CASSQETLPAGVETEAFF.

This clone was picked up a small number of times. CDR3 in amino acids: CASSLEGTAGDEQYF. CDR3 in DNA: TGTGCCAGCAGCTTGGAGGGGACAGCTGGAGACGAGCAGTACTTC. V gene TRBV5-4 combines with J gene TRBJ2-7; 7 nucleotides agree with TRBD1. V shed 0 bases and J 5 bases; nucleotides not matched to a gene: 8. Germline CDR1 reads SGHNT; CDR2 reads YYREEE (reference sequence). This CDR3 contains 15 residues.

This clone was recorded once. This rearrangement joins TRBV28 to TRBJ2-7; 10 nucleotides agree with TRBD1. The CDR3 extends over 14 amino acids. From germline, CDR1 is MDHEN and CDR2 SYDVKM. The trim removed 8 bases at V and 4 bases at J, leaving 8 bases unmatched. The chain's CDR3 is CASCGGTGVYEQYF. CDR3 DNA sequence: TGTGCCAGCTGCGGGGGGACAGGGGTATACGAGCAGTACTTC.

The V and J genes are TRBV14 and TRBJ2-2, with D hard to call. The CDR3 contains 13 residues. V lost 4 bases, J lost 4 bases, and 7 bases lay in between. The V gene's germline CDR1 is SGHDN and CDR2 FVKESK. CDR3 nucleotide sequence: TGTGCCAGCAGCCGCACGAGCACCGGGGAGCTGTTTTTT. Translating gives CASSRTSTGELFF.

The chain is built from TRBV7-3 and TRBJ2-1, with a tentative D call TRBD2 (6 bases). Trimming removed 3 bases at V and 6 bases at J, with 12 bases between. Germline CDR1 reads SGHTA; CDR2 reads FQGTGA. The CDR3 totals 14 residues. DNA for the CDR3: TGTGCCAGCAGCTTGGACGGGACTTCCAATGAGCAGTTCTTC. This translates into CASSLDGTSNEQFF.

This clone was detected only once. The chain recombines TRBV4-2 with TRBJ2-1, with TRBD2 matching 11 bases. Trimming removed 0 bases from V and 7 bases from J; junction bases left unmatched: 2. Looked up from germline, CDR1 is LGHNA and CDR2 is YNFKEQ. The CDR3 is made up of 15 amino acids. CDR3 region: CASSQETSGSNEQFF. The CDR3 nucleotides are TGTGCCAGCAGCCAAGAAACTAGCGGGAGTAATGAGCAGTTCTTC.

This chain connects TRBV4-3 to TRBJ2-7; D possibly corresponds to TRBD2 (6 bases). Trimming took 1 base from V and 7 from J, leaving 20 bases between them. Per the germline V gene, CDR1 is LGHNA and CDR2 is YSLEER. This CDR3 spans 16 amino acids. In DNA, the CDR3 is TGCGCCAGCAGCCAAGTTTTCGGGGGTGCATTGGGGGAGCAGTACTTC. Amino acids: CASSQVFGGALGEQYF.

The chain uses TRBV15 and TRBJ2-1; TRBD2 aligns across 11 bases. The V and J ends lost 5 bases and 3 bases, in that order; junction bases with no gene match: 3. The CDR3 extends over 15 amino acids. Germline loops: CDR1 LNHNV, CDR2 YYDKDF (reference sequence). The CDR3 here is CATSLGTSGYNEQFF. CDR3 sequence (DNA): TGTGCCACCAGCCTTGGGACTAGCGGCTACAATGAGCAGTTCTTC.

This chain uses TRBV18 with TRBJ2-4; D possibly corresponds to TRBD2 (6 bases). This CDR3 has 14 amino acids. Trimming took off 3 bases at V and 6 bases at J, with 12 bases between the two ends. Germline CDR1 KGHSH, CDR2 LQKENI. DNA of the CDR3: TGTGCCAGCTCACCCGGGGGATTGGGAAACATTCAGTACTTC. Translation gives CASSPGGLGNIQYF.

The gene calls are TRBV4-3 and TRBJ2-3; 12 nucleotides line up with TRBD2. Germline V gene data show CDR1 as LGHNA and CDR2 as YSLEER. Trimming took 4 bases from V and 4 from J; bases not matched to a gene: 6. The CDR3 runs 16 residues. The CDR3 region has the DNA TGCGCCAGCAGCCCCGGACTAGCGGGATTTTCAGATACGCAGTATTTT. Translating gives CASSPGLAGFSDTQYF.